This TCR beta chain stems from a study of CD8 T cells in Susac syndrome (dated by TCRdb to between 2018 and 2021). In terms of the full investigation: The study used repertoire sequencing to test whether antigen drove CD8+ T cell activation and differentiation in Susac syndrome.

Regarding this clonotype: It has no known antigen specificity. Base qualities are not recorded, but no much larger clone differs from it by a single base.

What the study reported, not specific to this receptor: The number of individuals in the TCR sequencing and HLA analysis was recognized as being relatively small.

High-throughput TCR beta sequencing profiled peripheral blood CD8+ and CD4+ T cells from healthy donors, Susac syndrome patients and multiple sclerosis patients. Healthy donors were age- and sex-matched controls. Bulk CD8+ and CD4+ T cells were purified by magnetic negative isolation, while CD8+ TEMRA cells were enriched using FACS. Blood was drawn into EDTA tubes, processed within 24 hours, and PBMCs were isolated by density gradient centrifugation. PBMCs destined for TCR sequencing were cryopreserved in liquid nitrogen and later thawed in a 37 °C water bath. Purity of sorted or isolated CD4+, CD8+ and CD8+ TEMRA cells was at least 90%. RNA was extracted using the RNeasy kit, and roughly 0.45 to 1 ug of the RNA was reverse transcribed with random hexamers. TCR beta CDR3 regions were amplified with the immunoSEQ multiplex PCR assay covering 54 Vbeta and 13 Jbeta segments. To correct PCR amplification bias, a synthetic template baseline was used for both primer optimization and computational correction. The study's processing was this. Reads were annotated to V, D and J genes according to IMGT and were analyzed with immunoSEQ Analyzer, with only productive sequences retained. To calculate clonality, Shannon entropy was normalized by log2 of the number of productive unique sequences and then subtracted from one. Public and private clones were assessed among the 100 most prevalent clones of each patient and control. Clones were defined as Susac-specific when absent from the healthy and MS cohorts, from about 970 published viral clones and from other ImmuneACCESS disease sequences. TCRdb trimmed the raw reads at Q25, called clones with MiXCR and kept productive beta chains. Each entry merges the rows of one CDR3 protein and shows their most common DNA and genes. The authors' filters were not applied to this entry. The sample table records roughly 190,000 distinct CDR3 sequences; less than 95% of these occur just once. The ten largest clones take up approximately 0.1% of the sample.

The specimen sequenced was CD4+ T cells from PBMCs. This receptor was taken from a human donor in good health.

This receptor carries the CDR3 CASSLSGGDYNEQFF. The DNA reads as follows: TGTGCCAGCAGCCTCAGCGGGGGGGACTACAATGAGCAGTTCTTC. Here the chain combines TRBV7-3 and TRBJ2-1; 10 nucleotides in the junction match TRBD2. Per the germline V gene, SGHTA is the CDR1 and FQGTGA is the CDR2. Here V drops 5 bases and J drops 3 bases, and the junction holds 4 bases not matched to any gene. The CDR3 measures 15 amino acids from cysteine to phenylalanine. Only CDR3 DNA is held: 45 bases, read in frame from base 1.